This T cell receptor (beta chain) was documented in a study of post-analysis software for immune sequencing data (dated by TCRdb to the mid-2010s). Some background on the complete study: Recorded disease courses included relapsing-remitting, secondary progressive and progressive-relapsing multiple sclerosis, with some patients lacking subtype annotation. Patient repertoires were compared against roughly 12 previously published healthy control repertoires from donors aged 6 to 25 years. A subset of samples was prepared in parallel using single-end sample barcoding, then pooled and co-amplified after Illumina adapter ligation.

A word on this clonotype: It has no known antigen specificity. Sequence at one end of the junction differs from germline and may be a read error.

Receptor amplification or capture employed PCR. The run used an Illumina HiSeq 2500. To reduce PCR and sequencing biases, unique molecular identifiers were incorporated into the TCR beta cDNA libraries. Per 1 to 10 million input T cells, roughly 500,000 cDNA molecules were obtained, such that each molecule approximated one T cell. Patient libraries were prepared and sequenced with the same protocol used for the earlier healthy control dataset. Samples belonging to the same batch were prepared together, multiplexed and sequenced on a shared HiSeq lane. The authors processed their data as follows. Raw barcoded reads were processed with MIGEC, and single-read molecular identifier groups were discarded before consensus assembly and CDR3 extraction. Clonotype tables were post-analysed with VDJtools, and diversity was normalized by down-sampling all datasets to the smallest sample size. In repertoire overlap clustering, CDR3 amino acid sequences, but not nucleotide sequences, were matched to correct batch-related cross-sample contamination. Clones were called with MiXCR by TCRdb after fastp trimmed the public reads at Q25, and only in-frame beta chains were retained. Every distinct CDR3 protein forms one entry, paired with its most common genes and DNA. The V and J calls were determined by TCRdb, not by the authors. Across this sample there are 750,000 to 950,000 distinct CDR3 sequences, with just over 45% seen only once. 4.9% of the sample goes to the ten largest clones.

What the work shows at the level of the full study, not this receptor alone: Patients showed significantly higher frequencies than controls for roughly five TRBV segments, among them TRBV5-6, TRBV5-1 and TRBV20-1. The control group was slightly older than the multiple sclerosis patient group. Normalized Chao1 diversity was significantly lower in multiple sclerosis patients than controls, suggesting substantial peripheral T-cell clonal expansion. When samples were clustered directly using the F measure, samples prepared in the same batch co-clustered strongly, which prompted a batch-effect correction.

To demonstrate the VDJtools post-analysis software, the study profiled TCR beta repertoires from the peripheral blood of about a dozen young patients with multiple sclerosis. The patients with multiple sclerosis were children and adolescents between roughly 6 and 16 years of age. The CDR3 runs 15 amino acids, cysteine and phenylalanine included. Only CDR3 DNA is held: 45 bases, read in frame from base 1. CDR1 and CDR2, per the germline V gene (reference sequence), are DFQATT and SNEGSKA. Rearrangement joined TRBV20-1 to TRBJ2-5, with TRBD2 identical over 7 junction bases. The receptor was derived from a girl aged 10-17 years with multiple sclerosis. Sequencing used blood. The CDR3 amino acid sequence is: CSTRVASGGDYGQYF. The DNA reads TGCAGTACTAGAGTAGCGAGCGGAGGGGACTACGGGCAGTACTTC.